Listed below are T cell receptor beta chains from one sample, sequenced in a study of cytomegalovirus exposure and HLA in healthy donors. The repertoire was sequenced with immunoSEQ multiplex PCR; TCRdb's copy has only in-frame clones and lacks some. The table records 150,000 to 200,000 clones, approximately 88% of them present only once. Sequenced sample: PBMCs. Receptors were obtained from a boy aged 2 to 10 in good health and CMV-seronegative. Both conserved end residues are part of each CDR3. The D gene is left open where the match is weak. Rows may omit the clone size; those that give it use once, few, many or a size class.

cdr3_nt cdr3_aa clone_size j_call v_call d_call
TGCAGCCCCCAGACACCAACGAAAAACACCGGGGAGCTGTTTTTT CSPQTPTKNTGELFF - TRBJ2-2 TRBV29-1 -
TGTGCCAGCAGTTTATTCAGTCCCGGGACAGGGACCCAAGCCAAAAACATTCAGTACTTC CASSLFSPGTGTQAKNIQYF - TRBJ2-4 TRBV28 TRBD1
TGTGCCAGCAGCTTAGAAACGGCGGGAAAGAAACAAGAGACCCAGTACTTC CASSLETAGKKQETQYF - TRBJ2-5 TRBV7-9 -
TGTGCCAGCAGTGAACAGGGGAATAGTGATGAGCAGTTCTTC CASSEQGNSDEQFF once TRBJ2-1 TRBV6-1 -
TGTGCCAGTAGGGATGCGGGAGACAATGAGCAGTTCTTC CASRDAGDNEQFF - TRBJ2-1 TRBV19 TRBD2
TGTGCCAGCAGTGCCACTAGCGGGAGTCACAATGAGCAGTTCTTC CASSATSGSHNEQFF - TRBJ2-1 TRBV9 TRBD2
TGCGCCAGCAGCCAAGATCTCGCAGGCGCTTCTGGCTACACCTTC CASSQDLAGASGYTF - TRBJ1-2 TRBV4-3 -
TGTGCCAGCAGCTGGAGGGTGAGCACCGGGGAGCTGTTTTTT CASSWRVSTGELFF - TRBJ2-2 TRBV7-2 -
TGCGCCAGCAGCTTGAAGACAGGGCTGAACACTGAAGCTTTCTTT CASSLKTGLNTEAFF - TRBJ1-1 TRBV5-1 TRBD1
TGTGCCAGCAGTCCGACTAGCGGGGGCGGATACAATGAGCAGTTCTTC CASSPTSGGGYNEQFF - TRBJ2-1 TRBV6-4 TRBD2
TGTGCCAGCAGCGTAGCTAGACAGGACAGAAGTTTCACTGAAGCTTTCTTT CASSVARQDRSFTEAFF - TRBJ1-1 TRBV9 -
TGCGCCAGCAGTCAGAACCGGACTTACGAGGAGACCCAGTACTTC CASSQNRTYEETQYF - TRBJ2-5 TRBV23-1 -
TGTGCCTGGCGATCCCCGGGGGGCGAGCAGTACTTC CAWRSPGGEQYF once TRBJ2-7 TRBV30 TRBD2
TGTGCCAGCAGCCTCCTTCGTATTGGCGGGACAGGGTCCGATACGCAGTATTTT CASSLLRIGGTGSDTQYF - TRBJ2-3 TRBV14 TRBD1
TGTGCCAGCAGCTTGCCAGGGATGAACACTGAAGCTTTCTTT CASSLPGMNTEAFF - TRBJ1-1 TRBV7-2 -
TGCGCCAGCAGCTTGCGAGCGGGTGGTGATACGCAGTATTTT CASSLRAGGDTQYF - TRBJ2-3 TRBV5-1 -
TGTGCCAGCAGTTACTCGACAGCGTTGGCTGAAGCTTTCTTT CASSYSTALAEAFF - TRBJ1-1 TRBV6-5 -
TGTGCCAGCAGCAGAACTAGTATGGATCGTGGTGAGCAGTTCTTC CASSRTSMDRGEQFF few TRBJ2-1 TRBV7-2 -
TGCGCCAGCAGCCAAGAAGAGGCAGGGTTAGCGGCAGATACGCAGTATTTT CASSQEEAGLAADTQYF - TRBJ2-3 TRBV4-3 -
TGTGCCTGGGGGACAGGGTTCGAGCAGTACTTC CAWGTGFEQYF - TRBJ2-7 TRBV30 TRBD1
TGTGCCAGCTCACCCTCAGGGAACGTCGGGGAGCTGTTTTTT CASSPSGNVGELFF - TRBJ2-2 TRBV18 -
TGTGCCAGCAGCGCCTTTCAACAGGGGAACACTGAAGCTTTCTTT CASSAFQQGNTEAFF - TRBJ1-1 TRBV7-9 -
TGCGCCAGCAGCCCAGAGACAGGGCTTAAGACCGGGGAGCTGTTTTTT CASSPETGLKTGELFF - TRBJ2-2 TRBV5-1 TRBD1
TGTGCCAGCAGCCAGGCCTCCAAGACAGGCGTTGCAACTAATGAAAAACTGTTTTTT CASSQASKTGVATNEKLFF - TRBJ1-4 TRBV4-2 -
TGTGCCAGCAGCTCCCCCGGTGGACAGGGGGCTTTTGGCTACACCTTC CASSSPGGQGAFGYTF - TRBJ1-2 TRBV13 TRBD1
TGCGCCAGCAGCTTGGTGGTAGCGGGCGCTAATGAGCAGTTCTTC CASSLVVAGANEQFF - TRBJ2-1 TRBV5-1 TRBD2
TGCGCCAGCAGCCAGGCCCAGCGGGGGGGCCGAACCGGGGAGCTGTTTTTT CASSQAQRGGRTGELFF once TRBJ2-2 TRBV4-1 TRBD2
TGTGCCAGCAGTCCCGGGACAGGGAGCTCCTACGAGCAGTACTTC CASSPGTGSSYEQYF - TRBJ2-7 TRBV27 TRBD1
TGTGCCAGCAGCTTGGAATGGGGCTCGGAGACCCAGTACTTC CASSLEWGSETQYF - TRBJ2-5 TRBV5-5 -
TGTGCCGGCTCTAGGCAGGGCCACACCGGGGAGCTGTTTTTT CAGSRQGHTGELFF - TRBJ2-2 TRBV2 -
TGTGCCATCAGTGAAGAGGTCTCTGGAAACACCATATATTTT CAISEEVSGNTIYF - TRBJ1-3 TRBV10-3 -
TGTGCCAGCAGCCGGGGGGGGACAGATACGCAGTATTTT CASSRGGTDTQYF few TRBJ2-3 TRBV5-5 TRBD2
TGTGCCAGCAGTAGTAGCGGGAGGGCCGCCGGGGAGCTGTTTTTT CASSSSGRAAGELFF - TRBJ2-2 TRBV2 TRBD2
TGTGCCAGCACCCGTCTGACTTACCAAGGGGGCCCATGGAGCTACACCTTC CASTRLTYQGGPWSYTF - TRBJ1-2 TRBV5-6 TRBD1
TGTGCCAGCAGCTTATTTTCGTCACATCAAGAGACCCAGTACTTC CASSLFSSHQETQYF once TRBJ2-5 TRBV11-2 -
TGCGCCAGCAGCTTGAAGGGGACTGAAGCTTTCTTT CASSLKGTEAFF - TRBJ1-1 TRBV5-1 -
TGTGCCAGCAGCTTGACAGGGGCCGCCAAAAACATTCAGTACTTC CASSLTGAAKNIQYF - TRBJ2-4 TRBV5-4 TRBD1
TGCGCCAGCAGCCAGGGGGGAGGGCTCGATGAGCAGTTCTTC CASSQGGGLDEQFF once TRBJ2-1 TRBV4-3 TRBD2
TGTGCCAGCAGCCGTCGGACAGGGCTAAGCACCGGGGAGCTGTTTTTT CASSRRTGLSTGELFF - TRBJ2-2 TRBV14 TRBD1
TGTGCCAGCAGCTCCTTCGGGGCTAATGAAAAACTGTTTTTT CASSSFGANEKLFF - TRBJ1-4 TRBV2 -
TGTGCCAGCAGTCATGAACAGAATTACATGAACACTGAAGCTTTCTTT CASSHEQNYMNTEAFF - TRBJ1-1 TRBV27 -
TGTGCCGAAGGGACAGACGGCACAGATACGCAGTATTTT CAEGTDGTDTQYF - TRBJ2-3 TRBV25-1 TRBD1
TGTGCCATCAGTGAGTCGTCTGTCGTGTGCACTGGAGACACCTTC CAISESSVVCTGDTF once TRBJ1-2 TRBV10-3 -
TGTGCCAGCTCACCCTTACTGGATGAGCAGTTCTTC CASSPLLDEQFF once TRBJ2-1 TRBV18 -
TGTGCCAGTAGTATAAGGACAGGGGAATATCAGCCCCAGCATTTT CASSIRTGEYQPQHF - TRBJ1-5 TRBV19 TRBD1
TGCGCCAGCAGTGAGTCGACTCTAGCGGCTACAGATACGCAGTATTTT CASSESTLAATDTQYF - TRBJ2-3 TRBV10-2 TRBD2
TGTGCCAGCAGCTTAGAACTAGCGGGAAACTACGAGCAGTACTTC CASSLELAGNYEQYF few TRBJ2-7 TRBV7-9 TRBD2